The rows below give T cell receptor beta chains drawn from one sample of a study of blood T cell repertoires in COVID-19. Repertoires were generated with immunoSEQ multiplex PCR, while TCRdb's copy carries only in-frame clones and drops some. The sample shows about 130,000 clones, 70% to 80% of them seen only once. Sequencing used peripheral blood. Receptors were obtained from a woman in her 70s with COVID-19, enrolled during active disease. CDR3s include the opening cysteine and the closing phenylalanine or tryptophan. Fields, in order: D gene, J gene, clone size, V gene, CDR3 DNA, CDR3 protein. D genes are given only for firm matches. Size tells how often a clone was seen (once, few, many) or the class of an expanded clone, and some rows leave it out.

d_gene: NA; j_gene: TRBJ1-1; abundance: NA; v_gene: TRBV5-1; CDR3nt: TGCGCCAGCAGCTTGGGGGAGGTGAACACTGAAGCTTTCTTT; CDR3aa: CASSLGEVNTEAFF
d_gene: TRBD1; j_gene: TRBJ1-4; abundance: NA; v_gene: TRBV4-1; CDR3nt: TGCGCCAGCAGCCAAACCCGGGACAGTAATGAAAAACTGTTTTTT; CDR3aa: CASSQTRDSNEKLFF
d_gene: NA; j_gene: TRBJ1-5; abundance: NA; v_gene: TRBV5-5; CDR3nt: TGTGCCAGCAGCTTCGGGGATTCGAGCAATCAGCCCCAGCATTTT; CDR3aa: CASSFGDSSNQPQHF
d_gene: NA; j_gene: TRBJ1-2; abundance: medium-sized; v_gene: TRBV5-4; CDR3nt: TGTGCCAGCAGCTCCCCAGCGGGGGTTTCTAACTATGGCTACACCTTC; CDR3aa: CASSSPAGVSNYGYTF
d_gene: NA; j_gene: TRBJ1-2; abundance: few; v_gene: TRBV4-3; CDR3nt: TGCGCCAGCAGCCAAGATGCCCTGGGGGGGATAGATGGCTACACCTTC; CDR3aa: CASSQDALGGIDGYTF
d_gene: TRBD1; j_gene: TRBJ2-2; abundance: NA; v_gene: TRBV10-3; CDR3nt: TGTGCCATCAGTGAGGGGACAGGGGCCACCGGGGAGCTGTTTTTT; CDR3aa: CAISEGTGATGELFF
d_gene: NA; j_gene: TRBJ1-1; abundance: NA; v_gene: TRBV7-9; CDR3nt: TGTGCCAGCAGCTTAAGCGGGGGGAACACTGAAGCTTTCTTT; CDR3aa: CASSLSGGNTEAFF
d_gene: NA; j_gene: TRBJ1-3; abundance: NA; v_gene: TRBV2; CDR3nt: TGTGCCAGCTTGGGCTCCAACTCTGGAAACACCATATATTTT; CDR3aa: CASLGSNSGNTIYF
d_gene: NA; j_gene: TRBJ2-1; abundance: NA; v_gene: TRBV21-1; CDR3nt: TGTGCCAGCAGCAAAAGGGGCCGTAGCGGGGGGAAGATTGAGCAGTTCTTC; CDR3aa: CASSKRGRSGGKIEQFF
d_gene: NA; j_gene: TRBJ1-4; abundance: NA; v_gene: TRBV2; CDR3nt: TGTGCCAGCAACCCTAGGGGGACGGGGAATGAAAAACTGTTTTTT; CDR3aa: CASNPRGTGNEKLFF
d_gene: TRBD1; j_gene: TRBJ1-4; abundance: NA; v_gene: TRBV19; CDR3nt: TGTGCCAGTCGCTGGACAGGCGGGGCTGAAAAACTGTTTTTT; CDR3aa: CASRWTGGAEKLFF
d_gene: NA; j_gene: TRBJ2-1; abundance: NA; v_gene: TRBV9; CDR3nt: TGTGCCAGCAGTCAGGACTCGGTGGCCGCCAATGAGCAGTTCTTC; CDR3aa: CASSQDSVAANEQFF
d_gene: NA; j_gene: TRBJ2-7; abundance: NA; v_gene: TRBV7-2; CDR3nt: TGTGCCAGCAGCTTAAACCCGATGGACAGCTCCTACGAGCAGTACTTC; CDR3aa: CASSLNPMDSSYEQYF
d_gene: NA; j_gene: TRBJ1-2; abundance: once; v_gene: TRBV4-1; CDR3nt: TGCGCCAGCAGCCAAGTGTGGAGACAGAACAATAACTATGGCTACACCTTC; CDR3aa: CASSQVWRQNNNYGYTF
d_gene: TRBD1; j_gene: TRBJ2-7; abundance: once; v_gene: TRBV11-2; CDR3nt: TGTGCCAGCAGCACAGGGGGGACCTACGAGCAGTACTTC; CDR3aa: CASSTGGTYEQYF
d_gene: NA; j_gene: TRBJ1-5; abundance: NA; v_gene: TRBV4-2; CDR3nt: TGTGCCAGCAGTCGTGAAGAGGGTAGCAATCAGCCCCAGCATTTT; CDR3aa: CASSREEGSNQPQHF
d_gene: TRBD1; j_gene: TRBJ2-7; abundance: NA; v_gene: TRBV6-6; CDR3nt: TGTGCCAGCAGTTACCAGGGACAGGGTGGCGAGCAGTACTTC; CDR3aa: CASSYQGQGGEQYF
d_gene: TRBD1; j_gene: TRBJ2-7; abundance: NA; v_gene: TRBV2; CDR3nt: TGTGCCAGCAACCGACAGGGGGGGGACGAGCAGTACTTC; CDR3aa: CASNRQGGDEQYF
d_gene: TRBD1; j_gene: TRBJ1-4; abundance: NA; v_gene: TRBV24-1; CDR3nt: TGTGCCACCAGTGACTCCGGGACAGTTAATGAAAAACTGTTTTTT; CDR3aa: CATSDSGTVNEKLFF
d_gene: TRBD1; j_gene: TRBJ1-3; abundance: NA; v_gene: TRBV6-6; CDR3nt: TGTGCCAGCAGTAGAGAACCGGGACAGGGGTTATATTTT; CDR3aa: CASSREPGQGLYF
d_gene: TRBD1; j_gene: TRBJ1-2; abundance: NA; v_gene: TRBV6-5; CDR3nt: TGTGCCAGCAGACAGACAGGGCTCTATGGCTACACCTTC; CDR3aa: CASRQTGLYGYTF
d_gene: TRBD1; j_gene: TRBJ2-7; abundance: NA; v_gene: TRBV19; CDR3nt: TGTGCCAGTAGTGAGACAGGGTTGAGGGAGCAGTACTTC; CDR3aa: CASSETGLREQYF
d_gene: NA; j_gene: TRBJ1-1; abundance: NA; v_gene: TRBV5-4; CDR3nt: TGTGCCAGCAGCTCCGGGGGGTTTCGGGGCACTGAAGCTTTCTTT; CDR3aa: CASSSGGFRGTEAFF
d_gene: NA; j_gene: TRBJ2-7; abundance: NA; v_gene: TRBV11-2; CDR3nt: TGTGCCAGCAGCTTAGGAGCCGGTTACGAGCAGTACTTC; CDR3aa: CASSLGAGYEQYF
d_gene: NA; j_gene: TRBJ1-6; abundance: NA; v_gene: TRBV5-5; CDR3nt: TGTGCCAGCAGCGAAGAGACAGACCGCTATTCACCCCTCCACTTT; CDR3aa: CASSEETDRYSPLHF
d_gene: NA; j_gene: TRBJ2-7; abundance: NA; v_gene: TRBV6-5; CDR3nt: TGTGCCAGCAGGGACTGGGCGGACGAGCAGTACTTC; CDR3aa: CASRDWADEQYF
d_gene: NA; j_gene: TRBJ2-5; abundance: once; v_gene: TRBV7-9; CDR3nt: TGTGCCAGCACAGACACGGGGGCCCAGTACTTC; CDR3aa: CASTDTGAQYF
d_gene: TRBD1; j_gene: TRBJ1-1; abundance: few; v_gene: TRBV3-1/TRBV3-2; CDR3nt: TGTGCCAGCAGCCTGGGACAGGGGAACACTGAAGCTTTCTTT; CDR3aa: CASSLGQGNTEAFF
d_gene: NA; j_gene: TRBJ1-2; abundance: NA; v_gene: TRBV3-1/TRBV3-2; CDR3nt: TGTGCCAGCAGCCCATCCCGACAGTCGGCGTATGGCTACACCTTC; CDR3aa: CASSPSRQSAYGYTF
d_gene: TRBD1; j_gene: TRBJ2-7; abundance: NA; v_gene: TRBV7-9; CDR3nt: TGTGCCAGCAGCTTGGGGACAGGTTCCTACGAGCAGTACTTC; CDR3aa: CASSLGTGSYEQYF
d_gene: TRBD2; j_gene: TRBJ2-2; abundance: NA; v_gene: TRBV11-3; CDR3nt: TGTGCCAGCAGCTTAGAGGGTAATGGGATAGCGGGGGGGCCCCGGGAGCTGTTTTTT; CDR3aa: CASSLEGNGIAGGPRELFF
d_gene: NA; j_gene: TRBJ2-5; abundance: once; v_gene: TRBV7-9; CDR3nt: TGTGCCAGCAGCCCCCCGAGTTTAAGGGGCCACGGGGAGACCCAGTACTTC; CDR3aa: CASSPPSLRGHGETQYF
d_gene: NA; j_gene: TRBJ1-4; abundance: few; v_gene: TRBV28; CDR3nt: TGTGCCAGCAGTTTAGAGGGGGTCAGGGGACCAAATGAAAAACTGTTTTTT; CDR3aa: CASSLEGVRGPNEKLFF
d_gene: NA; j_gene: TRBJ2-7; abundance: NA; v_gene: TRBV12-3/TRBV12-4; CDR3nt: TGTGCCAGCAGTTTATCGGGGTTAAGCGAGCAGTACTTC; CDR3aa: CASSLSGLSEQYF
d_gene: NA; j_gene: TRBJ2-7; abundance: few; v_gene: TRBV7-2; CDR3nt: TGTGCCAGCAGCTTTGGCAGGTCCTACGAGCAGTACTTC; CDR3aa: CASSFGRSYEQYF
d_gene: NA; j_gene: TRBJ2-7; abundance: NA; v_gene: TRBV7-5; CDR3nt: TGTGCCAACGAAGGGAGAGAGGCTCTCTCCTACGAGCAGTACTTC; CDR3aa: CANEGREALSYEQYF
d_gene: TRBD1; j_gene: TRBJ2-2; abundance: NA; v_gene: TRBV5-6; CDR3nt: TGTGCCAGCAGCTCCACATGGGTGGGGACAGGGTACACCGGGGAGCTGTTTTTT; CDR3aa: CASSSTWVGTGYTGELFF
d_gene: NA; j_gene: TRBJ2-1; abundance: NA; v_gene: TRBV9; CDR3nt: TGTGCCAGCAGCGGCAAAACAGGGGACTATGAGCAGTTCTTC; CDR3aa: CASSGKTGDYEQFF
d_gene: NA; j_gene: TRBJ2-5; abundance: NA; v_gene: TRBV2; CDR3nt: TGTGCCAGCAAGGCGGGGGCTGCTCAAGAGACCCAGTACTTC; CDR3aa: CASKAGAAQETQYF
d_gene: TRBD1; j_gene: TRBJ1-2; abundance: NA; v_gene: TRBV6-5; CDR3nt: TGTGCCAGCAGCCGGACAGGCTATGGCTACACCTTC; CDR3aa: CASSRTGYGYTF
d_gene: NA; j_gene: TRBJ1-5; abundance: NA; v_gene: TRBV7-9; CDR3nt: TGTGCCAGCAGCTTAGTGGAGGGGCCCCAGCATTTT; CDR3aa: CASSLVEGPQHF
d_gene: NA; j_gene: TRBJ2-3; abundance: NA; v_gene: TRBV30; CDR3nt: TGTGCCTGGAACTGGGGCGGAGGCACAGATACGCAGTATTTT; CDR3aa: CAWNWGGGTDTQYF
d_gene: TRBD1; j_gene: TRBJ2-7; abundance: few; v_gene: TRBV4-3; CDR3nt: TGCGCCAGCAGCCAAGCCGGGACAGGGGCCTACGAGCAGTACTTC; CDR3aa: CASSQAGTGAYEQYF
d_gene: TRBD2; j_gene: TRBJ2-1; abundance: NA; v_gene: TRBV30; CDR3nt: TGTGCCTGGAGTATCTCCAGCGGGGGGGCGGGAGAGCAGTTCTTC; CDR3aa: CAWSISSGGAGEQFF
d_gene: NA; j_gene: TRBJ1-5; abundance: few; v_gene: TRBV6-1; CDR3nt: TGTGCCAGCAGTGAAGCGGGACTCCTATCCTTAAATCAGCCCCAGCATTTT; CDR3aa: CASSEAGLLSLNQPQHF
d_gene: NA; j_gene: TRBJ1-1; abundance: NA; v_gene: TRBV6-2/TRBV6-3; CDR3nt: TGTGCCAGCAGTTACCTTCTGGGGGCGGCCACTGAAGCTTTCTTT; CDR3aa: CASSYLLGAATEAFF